The clone carrying this T cell receptor (beta chain) was seen only once. Antigen unknown. This specimen belongs to a study of CD8+ T cells in alopecia areata. General study findings and limits: Tofacitinib produced a significant decrease in scalp clonality and in expanded CD8+ clones among the top 100.

The J segment lost 8 bases and the V segment lost 2 bases, leaving 7 bases of the junction unmatched. The CDR3 runs to 15 residues. Germline assignment: CDR1 SGHTA and CDR2 FQGTGA. As for treatment: oral pan-JAK inhibitor, 5-10 mg twice daily. Sequencing used cDNA as its template, made by extracting RNA and reverse transcribing it. Measured with immunoSEQ multiplex PCR; TCRdb has only the in-frame clones, and not every one. Of roughly 92,000 clones in the sample, 70% to 80% were seen once. The TCR sequence derives from a human donor with alopecia areata. This chain joins TRBV7-3 and TRBJ2-1; 9 bases fit TRBD2. The specimen comprised CD8+ T cells sorted from blood, sampled around week 44, from a patient treated with tofacitinib. CDR3 region: CASSLLRGGMDEQFF. The CDR3 bases are TGTGCCAGCAGCTTACTGCGGGGGGGCATGGATGAGCAGTTCTTC.